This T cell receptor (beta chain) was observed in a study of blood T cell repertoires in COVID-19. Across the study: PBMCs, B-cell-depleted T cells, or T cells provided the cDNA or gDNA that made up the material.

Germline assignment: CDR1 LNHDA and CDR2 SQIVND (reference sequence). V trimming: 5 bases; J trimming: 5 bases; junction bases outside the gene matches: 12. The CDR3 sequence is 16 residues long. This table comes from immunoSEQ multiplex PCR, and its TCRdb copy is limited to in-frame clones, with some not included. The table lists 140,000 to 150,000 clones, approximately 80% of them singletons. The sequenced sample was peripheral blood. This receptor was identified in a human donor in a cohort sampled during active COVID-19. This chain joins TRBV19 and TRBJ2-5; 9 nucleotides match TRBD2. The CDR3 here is CASSVRKGREGETQYF. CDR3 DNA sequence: TGTGCCAGTAGTGTTAGGAAAGGGCGGGAGGGGGAGACCCAGTACTTC.